The rows below give T cell receptor beta chains drawn from one sample of a study of response to subunit inactivated influenza vaccine. TCRdb recomputed calls from the RT-PCR reads with MiXCR, one row per CDR3 protein. In the table there are roughly 630,000 distinct CDR3 sequences, 11% to 15% of which are singletons. The sample was PBMCs from blood, taken approximately 15 days before vaccination. These receptors originate from a man between 50 and 59 years old who received an inactivated influenza vaccine. The CDR3 runs from the conserved cysteine through the conserved F or W. The D gene is left open where the match is weak. For some rows the clone size is stated as once, few or many, or as a class when expanded; others skip it.

j_call: TRBJ1-2; cdr3_length: 13; d_call: TRBD1; clone_size: many; v_call: TRBV27; cdr3_nt: TGTGCCAGCGGGGCACAGGGGGCGAACGGCTACACCTTC; cdr3_aa: CASGAQGANGYTF
j_call: TRBJ2-1; cdr3_length: 17; d_call: -; clone_size: -; v_call: TRBV6-4; cdr3_nt: TGTGCCAGCGGGTATTGCCAGGGAGGTCGCGCCTACAATGAGCAGTTCTTC; cdr3_aa: CASGYCQGGRAYNEQFF
j_call: TRBJ1-5; cdr3_length: 13; d_call: -; clone_size: many; v_call: TRBV10-3; cdr3_nt: TGTGCCATCCGGGCCGTACATGGACAGCCCCAGCATTTT; cdr3_aa: CAIRAVHGQPQHF
j_call: TRBJ1-2; cdr3_length: 15; d_call: -; clone_size: -; v_call: TRBV4-1; cdr3_nt: TGCGCCAGCAGCCACCCTAGGGGGAAAAGGAATGGCTACACCTTC; cdr3_aa: CASSHPRGKRNGYTF
j_call: TRBJ2-7; cdr3_length: 15; d_call: TRBD2; clone_size: few; v_call: TRBV12-3/TRBV12-4; cdr3_nt: TGTGCCAGCAGTTCGAGATTTCCGGGAGCGGGGGAGCAGTACTTC; cdr3_aa: CASSSRFPGAGEQYF
j_call: TRBJ2-2; cdr3_length: 15; d_call: -; clone_size: few; v_call: TRBV7-6; cdr3_nt: TGTGCCAGCAGCTCCGGGACATGGGCCACCGGGGAGCTGTTTTTT; cdr3_aa: CASSSGTWATGELFF
j_call: TRBJ1-4; cdr3_length: 14; d_call: -; clone_size: -; v_call: TRBV12-3/TRBV12-4; cdr3_nt: TGTGCCAGCACAACGACAGGTGGAGGTGAAAAACTGTTTTTT; cdr3_aa: CASTTTGGGEKLFF
j_call: TRBJ2-7; cdr3_length: 13; d_call: TRBD2; clone_size: few; v_call: TRBV6-1; cdr3_nt: TGTGCCAGCAGTCTAACTAGCGCCTACGAGCAGTACTTC; cdr3_aa: CASSLTSAYEQYF
j_call: TRBJ1-1; cdr3_length: 14; d_call: -; clone_size: few; v_call: TRBV5-1; cdr3_nt: TGCGCCAGCAGCTCGCTGGGACAGAACACTGAAGCTTTCTTT; cdr3_aa: CASSSLGQNTEAFF
j_call: TRBJ2-5; cdr3_length: 18; d_call: TRBD2; clone_size: few; v_call: TRBV24-1; cdr3_nt: TGTGCCACCAGTGACTATCGCCTACTAGCGGGAGGGAAAGAGACCCAGTACTTC; cdr3_aa: CATSDYRLLAGGKETQYF
j_call: TRBJ2-3; cdr3_length: 12; d_call: -; clone_size: -; v_call: TRBV29-1; cdr3_nt: TGCTGCGCCGTAACTGAGGTAGATACGCAGTATTTT; cdr3_aa: CCAVTEVDTQYF
j_call: TRBJ2-1; cdr3_length: 15; d_call: TRBD2; clone_size: few; v_call: TRBV5-5; cdr3_nt: TGTGCCAGCAGCTTTTGGACTAGCGGGAGTAATGAGCAGTTCTTC; cdr3_aa: CASSFWTSGSNEQFF
j_call: TRBJ2-3; cdr3_length: 19; d_call: TRBD1; clone_size: -; v_call: TRBV6-5; cdr3_nt: TGTGCCAGCAGTTACTCGGGACAGGGGGCTTCTCGTCGCACAGATACGCAGTATTTT; cdr3_aa: CASSYSGQGASRRTDTQYF
j_call: TRBJ2-1; cdr3_length: 11; d_call: -; clone_size: few; v_call: TRBV19; cdr3_nt: TGTGCCAGTAGTTTCCAGAATGAGCAGTTCTTC; cdr3_aa: CASSFQNEQFF
j_call: TRBJ2-1; cdr3_length: 16; d_call: -; clone_size: -; v_call: TRBV5-1; cdr3_nt: TGCGCCAGCAGCTTGTTGGGGCAGAGCTCCTACAATGAGCAGTTCTTC; cdr3_aa: CASSLLGQSSYNEQFF
j_call: TRBJ2-7; cdr3_length: 15; d_call: -; clone_size: -; v_call: TRBV28; cdr3_nt: TGTGCCAGCAGTTTATTTTCCGGGTTTGGTTACGAGCAGTACTTC; cdr3_aa: CASSLFSGFGYEQYF
j_call: TRBJ1-6; cdr3_length: 16; d_call: TRBD1; clone_size: -; v_call: TRBV27; cdr3_nt: TGTGCCAGCAGTTTGACTCGACAGGGGTTGAATTCACCCCTCCACTTT; cdr3_aa: CASSLTRQGLNSPLHF
j_call: TRBJ2-7; cdr3_length: 14; d_call: -; clone_size: -; v_call: TRBV25-1; cdr3_nt: TGTGCCAGCAGCCCCGCACTAGCACTCATCGAGCAGTACTTC; cdr3_aa: CASSPALALIEQYF
j_call: TRBJ2-1; cdr3_length: 15; d_call: -; clone_size: -; v_call: TRBV9; cdr3_nt: TGTGCCAGCAGCCCGGACCCCAGGGACTACAATGAGCAGTTCTTC; cdr3_aa: CASSPDPRDYNEQFF
j_call: TRBJ2-5; cdr3_length: 12; d_call: -; clone_size: many; v_call: TRBV15; cdr3_nt: TGTGCCACCAGCAGAGACGGCGAGACCCAGTACTTC; cdr3_aa: CATSRDGETQYF
j_call: TRBJ2-1; cdr3_length: 15; d_call: -; clone_size: few; v_call: TRBV20-1; cdr3_nt: TGCAGTGCTAGAGATCTCGCGGGTAAGGGGAATGAGCAGTTCTTC; cdr3_aa: CSARDLAGKGNEQFF
j_call: TRBJ2-3; cdr3_length: 17; d_call: -; clone_size: -; v_call: TRBV9; cdr3_nt: TGTGCCAGCAGCTGGGGGGGCCGACTTCTTAGCACAGATACGCAGTATTTT; cdr3_aa: CASSWGGRLLSTDTQYF
j_call: TRBJ1-5; cdr3_length: 15; d_call: -; clone_size: -; v_call: TRBV12-3/TRBV12-4; cdr3_nt: TGTGCCAGCAGTTTACGCGGGACGAACAATCAGCCCCAGCATTTT; cdr3_aa: CASSLRGTNNQPQHF
j_call: TRBJ2-5; cdr3_length: 15; d_call: TRBD1; clone_size: few; v_call: TRBV7-2; cdr3_nt: TGTGCCAGCAGCCCCCGACAGGGGGAAGGAGAGACCCAGTACTTC; cdr3_aa: CASSPRQGEGETQYF
j_call: TRBJ2-1; cdr3_length: 17; d_call: TRBD2; clone_size: -; v_call: TRBV24-1; cdr3_nt: TGTGCCACCAGTGATCGGGGGACTAGCGGGTTCTACAATGAGCAGTTCTTC; cdr3_aa: CATSDRGTSGFYNEQFF
j_call: TRBJ2-5; cdr3_length: 14; d_call: -; clone_size: many; v_call: TRBV6-2/TRBV6-3; cdr3_nt: TGTGCCAGCAGTTACTCGATCGGGGGAGAGACCCAGTACTTC; cdr3_aa: CASSYSIGGETQYF
j_call: TRBJ2-1; cdr3_length: 14; d_call: -; clone_size: many; v_call: TRBV20-1; cdr3_nt: TGCAGTGCTAGAGGGGGGAATAGCGGCAATGAGCAGTTCTTC; cdr3_aa: CSARGGNSGNEQFF
j_call: TRBJ1-5; cdr3_length: 16; d_call: TRBD1; clone_size: -; v_call: TRBV12-3/TRBV12-4; cdr3_nt: TGTGCCAGCAGTCTCGATAGGACAGGGAGAAATCAGCCCCAGCATTTT; cdr3_aa: CASSLDRTGRNQPQHF
j_call: TRBJ1-2; cdr3_length: 15; d_call: -; clone_size: few; v_call: TRBV21-1; cdr3_nt: TGTGCCAGCAGCAAAGCGACAGGGTTAGAATATGGCTACACCTTC; cdr3_aa: CASSKATGLEYGYTF